This T cell receptor (beta chain) was documented in a study of T cell changes during pregnancy in multiple sclerosis. The germline V gene has CDR1 MGHDK and CDR2 SYGVNS. The V and J ends lost 0 bases and 8 bases respectively, with 13 bases between them. CDR3 size: 14 residues. Some clones are missing from TCRdb's copy, which holds only in-frame ones; the method was immunoSEQ multiplex PCR. The sample lists about 68,000 clones, roughly 89% occurring once. The V call is TRBV25-1, the J call TRBJ1-2; no clear D gene. The sequences come from peripheral blood, collected in the second trimester of pregnancy. The receptor was isolated from a female donor with multiple sclerosis, enrolled in a pregnancy study. CDR3 sequence reads: CASSEYLGGAGYTF. The CDR3 coding sequence is TGTGCCAGCAGTGAATATCTAGGTGGAGCAGGCTACACCTTC.